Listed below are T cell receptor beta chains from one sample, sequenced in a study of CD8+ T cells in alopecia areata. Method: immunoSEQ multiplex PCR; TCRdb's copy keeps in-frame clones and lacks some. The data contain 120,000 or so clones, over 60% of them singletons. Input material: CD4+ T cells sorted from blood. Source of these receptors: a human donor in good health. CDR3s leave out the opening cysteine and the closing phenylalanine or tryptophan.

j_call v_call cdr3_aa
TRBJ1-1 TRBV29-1 SASNTEAF
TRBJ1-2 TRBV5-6 ASSGQGGARGYT
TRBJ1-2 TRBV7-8 ASSPTHGAWSSYGYT
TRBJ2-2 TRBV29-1 SVELLNTGELF
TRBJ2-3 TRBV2 ASSSLGTQY
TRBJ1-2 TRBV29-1 SARRGVEGYT
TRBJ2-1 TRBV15 ATSLKRRDREHEQF
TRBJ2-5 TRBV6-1 ASSEAGKGTQY
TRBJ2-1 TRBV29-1 SVEQVGQF
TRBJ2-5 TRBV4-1 ASSTTPGGETQY
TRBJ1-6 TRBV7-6 ASSPGTANSPLH
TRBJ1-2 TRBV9 ASSPADSFYGYT
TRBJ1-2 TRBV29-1 SVGEPGPTRGYT
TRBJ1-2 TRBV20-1 SASRDYGYT
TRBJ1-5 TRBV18 ASSPGQSLNSNQPQH
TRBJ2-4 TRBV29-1 SVEVIGLKNIQY
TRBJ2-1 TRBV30 AWTPGYEQF
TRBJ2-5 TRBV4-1 ATSRGERETQY
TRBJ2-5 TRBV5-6 ASSSPRGEQETQY
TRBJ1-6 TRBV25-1 ASRGQGDSPLH
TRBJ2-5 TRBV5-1 ASSLEQGKVETQY
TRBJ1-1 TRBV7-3 ASSSRGGTEAF
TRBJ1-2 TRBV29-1 SVDSSRGYT
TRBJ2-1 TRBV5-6 ASSLVRASGAYEQF
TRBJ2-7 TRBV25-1 ASSLGAAGTYEQY
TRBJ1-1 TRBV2 ASSRDRDTEAF
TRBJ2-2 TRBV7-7 ASSPGINTGELF
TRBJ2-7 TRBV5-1 ASRQRIGEQY
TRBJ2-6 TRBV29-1 SVSSGANVLT
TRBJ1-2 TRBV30 AWRVRDGYT
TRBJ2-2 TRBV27 APGGRTGELF
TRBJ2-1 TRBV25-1 ASSESKSGGNEQF